The T cell receptor beta chain described here comes from a study of blood T cell repertoires in COVID-19. Study-level background: In each case, the material was cDNA or gDNA derived from T cells, B-cell-depleted T cells, or PBMCs.

Profiling relied on immunoSEQ multiplex PCR, and the TCRdb table lists in-frame clones only, not all of them. The sample lists some 330,000 clones; 87% were seen once. Germline-derived CDR1 and CDR2 are MNHEY and SVGAGI. The J segment lost 2 bases and the V segment lost 5 bases, leaving 6 bases of the junction unmatched. The CDR3 is 15 residues long. The material sequenced was PBMCs or T cells enriched from blood (not recorded which). The receptor comes from a man in his forties in a cohort exposed to, infected with or recovered from COVID-19 (not recorded which). This chain connects TRBV6-5 to TRBJ1-2, with 9 positions matching TRBD1. The CDR3 bases are TGTGCCAGCAGTAGCTCCGACAGGGGGAACTATGGCTACACCTTC. This gives the protein CASSSSDRGNYGYTF.